These T cell receptor beta chains were read from a single sample in a study of T cell changes during pregnancy in multiple sclerosis. Profiled with immunoSEQ multiplex PCR; TCRdb holds only in-frame clones, not every one. The sample includes tens of thousands of clones, roughly nine tenths seen only once; the top ten take 0.73%. The sample was CD4+ T cells from peripheral blood mononuclear cells, taken before pregnancy. The receptors were gathered from a female donor with multiple sclerosis, enrolled in a pregnancy study. Each CDR3 is given with its conserved first and last residue. A D gene is named only where the DNA matches it firmly. A clone size is listed for some rows: how often the clone was seen (once, few, many), or a class if it is expanded.

CDR3aa: CASSRDRGGHNEQFF
CDR3nt: TGTGCCAGTAGCCGGGACAGGGGGGGCCACAATGAGCAGTTCTTC
d_gene: TRBD1
j_gene: TRBJ2-1
abundance: once
v_gene: TRBV19
len: 15

CDR3aa: CASSLGPAGYNSPLHF
CDR3nt: TGCGCCAGCAGCTTGGGACCCGCGGGCTATAATTCACCCCTCCACTTT
d_gene: -
j_gene: TRBJ1-6
abundance: once
v_gene: TRBV5-1
len: 16

CDR3aa: CASSTYRGEETQYF
CDR3nt: TGTGCCAGCAGCACTTACAGGGGCGAAGAGACCCAGTACTTC
d_gene: TRBD1
j_gene: TRBJ2-5
abundance: -
v_gene: TRBV9
len: 14

CDR3aa: CASSYSRGTSTEAFF
CDR3nt: TGTGCCAGCAGTTACTCGCGGGGAACGAGCACTGAAGCTTTCTTT
d_gene: -
j_gene: TRBJ1-1
abundance: -
v_gene: TRBV6-6
len: 15

CDR3aa: CASSRLGGETQYF
CDR3nt: TGTGCCAGCAGCCGGCTTGGAGGGGAGACCCAGTACTTC
d_gene: -
j_gene: TRBJ2-5
abundance: -
v_gene: TRBV5-6
len: 13

CDR3aa: CASSIGGRGETQYF
CDR3nt: TGTGCCAGTAGTATAGGTGGCAGGGGGGAGACCCAGTACTTC
d_gene: TRBD1
j_gene: TRBJ2-5
abundance: -
v_gene: TRBV19
len: 14

CDR3aa: CASSPDRQGGYTF
CDR3nt: TGTGCCAGCAGCCCCGACAGGCAGGGTGGCTACACCTTC
d_gene: -
j_gene: TRBJ1-2
abundance: -
v_gene: TRBV5-8
len: 13

CDR3aa: CASSLNMGGNEQFF
CDR3nt: TGTGCCAGCAGCTTAAATATGGGCGGGAATGAGCAGTTCTTC
d_gene: -
j_gene: TRBJ2-1
abundance: -
v_gene: TRBV7-9
len: 14

CDR3aa: CASSPTGWETQYF
CDR3nt: TGTGCCAGCAGCCCGACAGGGTGGGAGACCCAGTACTTC
d_gene: TRBD1
j_gene: TRBJ2-5
abundance: once
v_gene: TRBV7-8
len: 13

CDR3aa: CASSPGTVLYEQYF
CDR3nt: TGCGCCAGCAGTCCGGGGACAGTTCTCTACGAGCAGTACTTC
d_gene: TRBD1
j_gene: TRBJ2-7
abundance: few
v_gene: TRBV23-1
len: 14

CDR3aa: CASSSHLPNTEAFF
CDR3nt: TGTGCCAGCAGCTCCCACCTACCGAACACTGAAGCTTTCTTT
d_gene: -
j_gene: TRBJ1-1
abundance: -
v_gene: TRBV6-6
len: 14

CDR3aa: CASSGPRDYSYEQYF
CDR3nt: TGTGCCAGCAGTGGACCCCGGGACTACTCCTACGAGCAGTACTTC
d_gene: TRBD2
j_gene: TRBJ2-7
abundance: -
v_gene: TRBV6-5
len: 15

CDR3aa: CASSEYNNEQFF
CDR3nt: TGTGCCAGCAGTGAATACAACAATGAGCAGTTCTTC
d_gene: -
j_gene: TRBJ2-1
abundance: -
v_gene: TRBV25-1
len: 12

CDR3aa: CASSQDLSSNQPQHF
CDR3nt: TGCGCCAGCAGCCAAGATCTTAGCAGTAATCAGCCCCAGCATTTT
d_gene: -
j_gene: TRBJ1-5
abundance: -
v_gene: TRBV4-3
len: 15

CDR3aa: CASSLFRGQETQYF
CDR3nt: TGTGCCAGCAGCCTCTTTAGGGGCCAAGAGACCCAGTACTTC
d_gene: -
j_gene: TRBJ2-5
abundance: -
v_gene: TRBV6-5
len: 14

CDR3aa: CATKWTGDSDTQYF
CDR3nt: TGTGCCACCAAGTGGACAGGGGATTCAGATACGCAGTATTTT
d_gene: TRBD1
j_gene: TRBJ2-3
abundance: once
v_gene: TRBV15
len: 14

CDR3aa: CASSLVTGVSYGYTF
CDR3nt: TGCGCCAGCAGCTTGGTGACAGGGGTGAGCTATGGCTACACCTTC
d_gene: TRBD1
j_gene: TRBJ1-2
abundance: once
v_gene: TRBV5-1
len: 15

CDR3aa: CASRDTGDVYTEAFF
CDR3nt: TGTGCCAGCAGAGATACAGGGGATGTGTACACTGAAGCTTTCTTT
d_gene: TRBD1
j_gene: TRBJ1-1
abundance: -
v_gene: TRBV7-2
len: 15

CDR3aa: CAISDTARSNADTQYF
CDR3nt: TGTGCCATCAGTGATACCGCAAGGAGTAACGCAGATACGCAGTATTTT
d_gene: -
j_gene: TRBJ2-3
abundance: -
v_gene: TRBV10-3
len: 16

CDR3aa: CASSPPAGTQANYGYTF
CDR3nt: TGTGCCAGCTCACCGCCGGCAGGGACTCAAGCTAACTATGGCTACACCTTC
d_gene: -
j_gene: TRBJ1-2
abundance: few
v_gene: TRBV18
len: 17

CDR3aa: CASSFGSGRTGELFF
CDR3nt: TGTGCCAGCAGCTTTGGGAGTGGGAGGACCGGGGAGCTGTTTTTT
d_gene: -
j_gene: TRBJ2-2
abundance: -
v_gene: TRBV7-9
len: 15

CDR3aa: CASSIVGTGAPFYTF
CDR3nt: TGTGCCAGTAGTATAGTCGGGACAGGGGCCCCATTCTACACCTTC
d_gene: TRBD1
j_gene: TRBJ1-2
abundance: few
v_gene: TRBV19
len: 15

CDR3aa: CASRPGGTGELFF
CDR3nt: TGTGCCAGCAGGCCGGGGGGAACCGGGGAGCTGTTTTTT
d_gene: TRBD2
j_gene: TRBJ2-2
abundance: -
v_gene: TRBV6-5
len: 13

CDR3aa: CASNYRGGASYEQYF
CDR3nt: TGTGCCAGCAATTACAGGGGGGGGGCCTCCTACGAGCAGTACTTC
d_gene: -
j_gene: TRBJ2-7
abundance: -
v_gene: TRBV13
len: 15

CDR3aa: CASSLDRGDTEAFF
CDR3nt: TGTGCCAGCAGCTTGGACAGGGGAGACACTGAAGCTTTCTTT
d_gene: TRBD1
j_gene: TRBJ1-1
abundance: -
v_gene: TRBV7-2
len: 14

CDR3aa: CASSSPSGALGNEQFF
CDR3nt: TGTGCCAGCAGTTCCCCCAGTGGGGCATTGGGCAATGAGCAGTTCTTC
d_gene: -
j_gene: TRBJ2-1
abundance: -
v_gene: TRBV28
len: 16

CDR3aa: CASSTGLGVQETQYF
CDR3nt: TGTGCCAGCAGCACGGGACTAGGGGTCCAAGAGACCCAGTACTTC
d_gene: TRBD2
j_gene: TRBJ2-5
abundance: -
v_gene: TRBV11-3
len: 15

CDR3aa: CASSRGTGNTGELFF
CDR3nt: TGTGCCAGCAGCCGGGGGACAGGGAACACCGGGGAGCTGTTTTTT
d_gene: TRBD1
j_gene: TRBJ2-2
abundance: -
v_gene: TRBV5-6
len: 15

CDR3aa: CASSYSHLNSPLHF
CDR3nt: TGTGCCAGCAGTTACAGCCACCTTAATTCACCCCTCCACTTT
d_gene: -
j_gene: TRBJ1-6
abundance: -
v_gene: TRBV6-5
len: 14